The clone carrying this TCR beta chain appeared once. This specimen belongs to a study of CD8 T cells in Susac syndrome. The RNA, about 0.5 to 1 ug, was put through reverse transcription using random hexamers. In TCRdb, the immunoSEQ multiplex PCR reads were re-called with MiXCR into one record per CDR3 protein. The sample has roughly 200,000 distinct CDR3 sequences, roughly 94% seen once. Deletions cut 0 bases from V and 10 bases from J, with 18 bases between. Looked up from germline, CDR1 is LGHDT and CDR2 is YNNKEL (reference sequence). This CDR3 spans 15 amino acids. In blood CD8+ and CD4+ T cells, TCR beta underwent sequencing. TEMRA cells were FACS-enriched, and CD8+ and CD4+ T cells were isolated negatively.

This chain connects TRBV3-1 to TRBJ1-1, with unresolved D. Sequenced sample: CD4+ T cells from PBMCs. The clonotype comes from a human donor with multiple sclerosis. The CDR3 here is CASSQEPLIGERAFF. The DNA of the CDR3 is TGTGCCAGCAGCCAAGAACCCCTAATCGGGGAAAGAGCTTTCTTT. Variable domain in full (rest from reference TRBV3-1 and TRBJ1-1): DTAVSQTPKYLVTQMGNDKSIKCEQNLGHDTMYWYKQDSKKFLKIMFSYNNKELIINETVPNRFSPKSPDKAHLNLHINSLELGDSAVYFCASSQEPLIGERAFFGQGTRLTVV.